The 24 T cell receptor beta chains in this list originate from one sample, sequenced in a study of shared clonotypes between healthy human individuals. Measured with immunoSEQ multiplex PCR; TCRdb has only the in-frame clones, and not every one. The sample holds some 490,000 clones, over 75% seen once. Material: PBMCs. These receptors all come from a woman in her thirties or forties in good health. Some clones in this sample may be carry-over from other donors' samples.

This clone was observed a few times. The chain combines TRBV2 with TRBJ2-7; D gene uncertain. Per the germline V gene, CDR1 is SNHLY and CDR2 is FYNNEI. Between the trimmed V and J ends, which lost 10 bases and 6 bases, there was a span of 16 bases. The CDR3 is made up of 12 amino acids. The CDR3 DNA reads TGTGCCATCCAGGACCCAGGTAGCGAGCAGTACTTC. This translates into CAIQDPGSEQYF.

The chain links TRBV19 to TRBJ1-1, with D uncertain. Trimming cost V 6 bases and J 0 bases, with 8 bases left between them. This CDR3 contains 13 residues. The germline gives CDR1 LNHDA, CDR2 SQIVND (reference sequence). The CDR3 protein is CASSRVVNTEAFF. CDR3 DNA sequence: TGTGCCAGTAGCCGGGTGGTGAACACTGAAGCTTTCTTT.

Points on this clone: A far larger clone is a single base away, which makes a read error likely. The chain uses TRBV25-1 and TRBJ2-7; TRBD1 matches at 11 bases. CDR3 length: 14 amino acids. Germline lookup yields CDR1 MGHDK and CDR2 SYGVNS. CDR3 sequence: CASSRTGGTYEQCF. The CDR3 DNA reads as TGTGCCAGCAGTCGGACAGGGGGCACATACGAGCAGTGCTTC.

The chain carries TRBV28 and TRBJ2-1; 14 bases match TRBD2. The V gene end was trimmed by 8 bases and the J gene end by 9 bases; junction bases not matched to a gene: 12. CDR3 size: 16 residues. Germline V lookup: CDR1 MDHEN, CDR2 SYDVKM. DNA for the CDR3: TGTGCCAGCTGCTCACCGGGACTAGCGGGAGTCGCTGAGCAGTTCTTC. Its translation is CASCSPGLAGVAEQFF.

The rearrangement links TRBV6-1 to TRBJ2-4; 8 nucleotides line up with TRBD1. After removal of 2 bases from V and 0 bases from J, the junction contained 3 bases not matched to a gene. CDR3 length equals 16 residues. Germline lookup yields CDR1 MNHNS and CDR2 SASEGT. The CDR3 sequence is CASSEPRGLAKNIQYF. In DNA, the CDR3 is TGTGCCAGCAGTGAACCCAGGGGGCTAGCCAAAAACATTCAGTACTTC.

The V call is TRBV9, the J call TRBJ2-2; TRBD2 matches 11 bases. Germline values: CDR1 SGDLS, CDR2 YYNGEE. The J segment lost 2 bases and the V segment lost 3 bases, leaving 6 bases of the junction unmatched. This CDR3 contains 17 residues. CDR3 sequence (DNA): TGTGCCAGCAGCGGCCGACTAGCGGGAATAAACACCGGGGAGCTGTTTTTT. Translation: CASSGRLAGINTGELFF.

This clone was observed once. J is TRBJ2-6 and V is TRBV2; D gene ambiguous. V was pared by 8 bases and J by 1 base, with 18 bases between. This CDR3 comprises 17 residues. Germline-derived CDR1 and CDR2 are SNHLY and FYNNEI. Written as DNA, the CDR3 is TGTGCCAGCGGATACGTCGGGCGAGGATCTGGGGCCAACGTCCTGACTTTC. Residues: CASGYVGRGSGANVLTF.

This chain links TRBV5-4 with TRBJ2-2, with TRBD2 matching over 13 bases. The ends lost 3 bases at V and 8 bases at J; junction bases unmatched: 4. The CDR3 runs 15 residues. In germline, CDR1 is SGHNT, CDR2 YYREEE (reference sequence). The CDR3 coding sequence is TGTGCCAGCAGCTGGACTAGCGGGAGCGGGGGGGAGCTGTTTTTT. It encodes CASSWTSGSGGELFF.

This clone has only one observation. The chain combines TRBV5-6 with TRBJ1-5; D is unclear. The V gene's germline CDR1 is SGHDT and CDR2 YYEEEE. Trimming took 5 bases from V and 0 from J, leaving 9 bases between them. The CDR3 is made up of 14 amino acids. The CDR3, as DNA: TGTGCCAGCAGTTCCCTCTATAGCAATCAGCCCCAGCATTTT. Its protein product is CASSSLYSNQPQHF.

A remark on this clone: Other nucleotide sequences from this sample produce the same CDR3. The rearrangement links TRBV7-9 to TRBJ2-2; D is possibly TRBD1 or TRBD2 (5 bases each). This CDR3 has 13 amino acids. Germline CDR1 is SEHNR and CDR2 is FQNEAQ (reference sequence). V was clipped by 5 bases and J by 6 bases, with 10 bases between them. Here the CDR3 reads CASSLVGAGELFF. CDR3 DNA: TGTGCCAGCAGCCTCGTGGGGGCCGGGGAGCTGTTTTTT. Looking up the rest from reference TRBV7-9 and TRBJ2-2 gives the full variable domain: DTGVSQNPRHKITKRGQNVTFRCDPISEHNRLYWYRQTLGQGPEFLTYFQNEAQLEKSRLLSDRFSAERPKGSFSTLEIQRTEQGDSAMYLCASSLVGAGELFFGEGSRLTVL.

This clone came up many times. J is TRBJ1-6 and V is TRBV7-3; TRBD1 matches at 7 bases. CDR3 length equals 15 residues. Germline lookup yields CDR1 SGHTA and CDR2 FQGTGA. Trimming at V came to 2 bases and at J to 8 bases, leaving 6 bases not matched to a gene. The CDR3 DNA reads TGTGCCAGCAGCTTACAGGGGGACGTTGATTCACCCCTCCACTTT. Translating gives CASSLQGDVDSPLHF.

With regard to this clone: A far larger clone is only one base removed, so a read error is likely. The V gene is TRBV28, the J gene TRBJ2-7; D is uncertain. The CDR3 covers 14 residues. V was shortened by 0 bases and J by 6 bases, with 12 bases between the two germline ends. Germline V gives CDR1 MDHEN, CDR2 SYDVKM. The CDR3 is CASSLCLTGCEQYF. The CDR3 DNA reads as TGTGCCAGCAGTTTATGCTTGACCGGATGCGAGCAGTACTTC. The variable domain in full, completed from reference TRBV28 and TRBJ2-7, reads DVKVTQSSRYLVKRTGEKVFLECVQDMDHENMFWYRQDPGLGLRLIYFSYDVKMKEKGDIPEGYSVSREKKERFSLILESASTNQTSMYLCASSLCLTGCEQYFGPGTRLTVT.

As to this clone: A far larger clone is one base from this, pointing to a likely read error. The CDR3 loop reads CAWSVLAGSHEQYF. CDR3 sequence (DNA): TGTGCCTGGAGTGTACTAGCGGGGTCCCACGAGCAGTACTTC. The gene calls are TRBV30 and TRBJ2-7, with 10 bases matching TRBD2. The V gene's germline CDR1 is GTSNPN and CDR2 SVGIG (reference sequence). The CDR3 sequence is 14 residues long. The V segment lost 0 bases and the J segment 5 bases; nucleotides outside the gene matches: 4.

This clone has only one observation. V usage is TRBV7-9 and J usage is TRBJ2-1; D remains unclear. There are 13 residues in the CDR3. The germline V and J ends were trimmed by 2 bases and 6 bases, with 8 bases remaining between them. Germline values: CDR1 SEHNR, CDR2 FQNEAQ (reference sequence). The CDR3 DNA reads TGTGCCAGCAGCTTAACGCCTCTCAATGAGCAGTTCTTC. The encoded protein is CASSLTPLNEQFF.

The chain joins TRBV6-1 to TRBJ2-7; 9 nucleotides align to TRBD2. The CDR3 length is 15 residues. Germline CDR1 reads MNHNS; CDR2 reads SASEGT. V shed 4 bases, J shed 1 base, and the junction held 5 bases outside the gene matches. CDR3 DNA sequence: TGTGCCAGCAGTGTTGCGGGAGGGCCTTCCTACGAGCAGTACTTC. It encodes CASSVAGGPSYEQYF.

V and J are TRBV5-4 and TRBJ2-1; the match to TRBD2 covers 12 bases. Germline V gives CDR1 SGHNT, CDR2 YYREEE (reference sequence). V trimming: 4 bases; J trimming: 3 bases; junction bases outside the gene matches: 5. The CDR3 consists of 16 residues. CDR3 sequence reads: CASSTGLAGNYNEQFF. CDR3 sequence (DNA): TGTGCCAGCAGCACCGGACTAGCGGGGAACTACAATGAGCAGTTCTTC.

The genes are TRBV14 and TRBJ1-1, with D possibly TRBD1 on 5 matching bases. Germline CDR1 reads SGHDN; CDR2 reads FVKESK. This CDR3 contains 13 residues. V lost 4 bases, J lost 10 bases, and 16 bases lay in between. Written as DNA, the CDR3 is TGTGCCAGCAGCCTTGGACACTCCGCAACAGCTTTCTTT. Translated: CASSLGHSATAFF.

This clone has just one count. The J gene is TRBJ2-5, the V gene TRBV18; 7 bases are shared with TRBD2. Losses at the gene ends were 2 bases for V and 4 bases for J; bases not matched to a gene: 1. This CDR3 comprises 13 residues. Germline CDR1 is KGHSH and CDR2 is LQKENI. The CDR3 region is CASSPAGAETQYF. DNA of the CDR3: TGTGCCAGCTCACCAGCGGGAGCAGAGACCCAGTACTTC.

The gene calls are TRBV6-1 and TRBJ2-1, with 12 bases identical to TRBD2. The V gene's germline CDR1 is MNHNS and CDR2 SASEGT. The length of the CDR3 is 14 residues. V was pared by 6 bases and J by 4 bases, with 1 base of the junction left unmatched. CDR3 sequence: CASRLAGGYNEQFF. The CDR3 DNA sequence: TGTGCCAGCAGACTAGCGGGAGGATACAATGAGCAGTTCTTC.

This clone was recorded at least ten times. The chain carries TRBV5-1 and TRBJ1-2; 7 bases are shared with TRBD1. Trimming at V came to 4 bases and at J to 5 bases, leaving 5 bases not matched to a gene. Germline CDR1 SGHRS, CDR2 YFSETQ. The CDR3 consists of 13 residues. As DNA, the CDR3 is TGCGCCAGCAGCCCCCGGGGACAGTATGGCTACACCTTC. This codes for CASSPRGQYGYTF. Supplemented by reference TRBV5-1 and TRBJ1-2, the full variable domain reads KAGVTQTPRYLIKTRGQQVTLSCSPISGHRSVSWYQQTPGQGLQFLFEYFSETQRNKGNFPGRFSGRQFSNSRSEMNVSTLELGDSALYLCASSPRGQYGYTFGSGTRLTVV.

A note on this clone: It differs at one base from a far larger clone, so likely a read error. In the same sample, other DNA sequences code for this CDR3. The chain is built from TRBV25-1 and TRBJ2-7; no definite D call. This CDR3 is built from 12 residues. Trimming removed 3 bases at V and 5 bases at J, with 8 bases between. Germline V lookup: CDR1 MGHDK, CDR2 SYGVNS. The CDR3, as DNA: TGTGCCAGCAGTGAGTATAGCCACGAGCAGTACTTC. This translates into CASSEYSHEQYF.

Concerning this clone itself: A far larger clone differs by one base, so this is likely a read error. The J gene is TRBJ2-3, the V gene TRBV5-4; possibly TRBD2 for D (6 bases). CDR3 size: 16 residues. Germline V CDR1 and CDR2: SGHNT, YYREEE (reference sequence). The CDR3 region is CASSRGSGGSTGTQYF. In DNA form, the CDR3 reads TGTGCCAGCAGCCGTGGCTCCGGGGGTAGCACAGGTACGCAGTATTTT.

The CDR3 is CASSLVSEQYF. The CDR3 DNA follows: TGTGCCAGCAGCTTAGTCTCCGAGCAGTACTTC. V is TRBV11-2 and J is TRBJ2-7, with D unresolved. The V end was cut by 1 base, the J end by 6 bases, with 4 bases between. The V gene's germline CDR1 is SGHAT and CDR2 FQNNGV. This CDR3 has 11 residues.

This chain uses TRBV5-1 with TRBJ2-1, with 13 positions matching TRBD2. Germline CDR1 and CDR2: SGHRS and YFSETQ. The CDR3 sequence is 16 residues long. V was pared by 4 bases and J by 5 bases, with 6 bases of the junction left unmatched. The chain's CDR3 is CASSLRTSGSHNEQFF. The CDR3 coding sequence is TGCGCCAGCAGCCTTCGGACTAGCGGGAGCCACAATGAGCAGTTCTTC. Filled out from reference TRBV5-1 and TRBJ2-1, the complete variable domain reads KAGVTQTPRYLIKTRGQQVTLSCSPISGHRSVSWYQQTPGQGLQFLFEYFSETQRNKGNFPGRFSGRQFSNSRSEMNVSTLELGDSALYLCASSLRTSGSHNEQFFGPGTRLTVL.